The clone carrying this T cell receptor beta chain was recorded once. These data originate in a study of blood T cell repertoires in COVID-19. Study details: From the United States, Italy and Spain came samples of acute and convalescent COVID-19. T cells, B-cell-depleted T cells, or PBMCs provided the cDNA or gDNA that served as material.

Original analysis: Quantification of nucleated cells was approximated via reference gene primer amplification. Method: immunoSEQ multiplex PCR; TCRdb's copy keeps in-frame clones and lacks some. V and J calls and clone size come straight from that table; D and trimming were deduced from the DNA. The sample has about 240,000 clones; roughly 90% are singletons. V lost 0 bases to trimming and J lost 4 bases, with 10 bases between them. The germline gives CDR1 SGDLS, CDR2 YYNGEE. This CDR3 has 14 residues. The chain employs TRBV9 and TRBJ1-1, with D uncertain. The receptor was isolated from a man aged 60-69 years with acute or convalescent COVID-19. Sequences were obtained from peripheral blood. The CDR3 loop is CASSVVPVSTEAFF. The CDR3 DNA is TGTGCCAGCAGCGTAGTCCCAGTCTCCACTGAAGCTTTCTTT. Complete variable domain (other parts from reference TRBV9 and TRBJ1-1): DSGVTQTPKHLITATGQRVTLRCSPRSGDLSVYWYQQSLDQGLQFLIQYYNGEERAKGNILERFSAQQFPDLHSELNLSSLELGDSALYFCASSVVPVSTEAFFGQGTRLTVV.